This T cell receptor beta chain was captured in a study of blood T cells in healthy people across ages. Then a second PCR, running roughly 7 to 11 cycles, was carried out with a sample-barcoded 5' primer and a J-beta primer mix. TCRdb independently ran MiXCR on the 5' RACE reads; one entry per CDR3 protein. Here the sample spans roughly 1,700,000 distinct CDR3 sequences, roughly 27% being singletons. Every sample gave at least 6 micrograms of total RNA when it was extracted. This receptor was obtained from a woman younger than 45 in good health. Sequencing was done on a sample of blood.

CDR3 in amino acids: CAISDRGRTGELFF. The CDR3, as DNA: TGTGCCATCAGTGATCGGGGGCGGACCGGGGAGCTGTTTTTT. The V call is TRBV10-3, the J call TRBJ2-2, with D possibly being TRBD1 or TRBD2 (6 bases each). The germline gives CDR1 ENHRY, CDR2 SYGVKD. CDR3 length: 14 residues. V lost 3 bases and J lost 5, with 10 bases in between.